This T cell receptor (delta chain) is from a study of Vδ1+ human thymocytes. Overall study findings and caveats: Thymic TRG and TRD repertoires appeared highly polyclonal. Bulk repertoire data may be misinterpreted because of unexpected Vdelta2 sequences. Thymic delta-chain repertoires held 15% to 20% Vdelta2 sequences and few Vdelta3, despite high sort purity.

Sequences come from RNA converted to cDNA by reverse transcription. CDR3 amplicons came from multiplex PCR with pooled V-gene forward and constant-region reverse primers. TCRdb reprocessed the multiplex PCR reads using CATT. The profile shows 25,000 to 30,000 delta-chain clones, under 8% of them singletons. This clone was counted only a few times. Its antigen is unknown. The CDR3 has 15 residues. The germline gives CDR1 TSWWSYY, CDR2 QGS. The V end was cut by 3 bases, the J end by 0 bases, with 11 bases between. This TCR derives from a girl in the first two years of life who had congenital heart surgery. Input material: Vdelta1+ gamma-delta thymocytes from the thymus. Subset specified: FACS-sorted CD3+ TCRalphabeta- TCRVdelta1+ TCRVdelta2- thymocytes. The chain joins TRDV1 to TRDJ1; TRDD3 is a possible D gene (5 bases). The CDR3 sequence is CALGEGGVYTDKLIF. For the CDR3, the DNA is TGTGCTCTTGGGGAGGGGGGGGTCTACACCGATAAACTCATCTTT.